The 7 T cell receptor beta chains listed next were all sequenced from one sample in a study of identical twins. TCRdb re-analysed the 5' RACE reads in MiXCR, keeping a single row per CDR3 protein. The data contain approximately 690,000 distinct CDR3 sequences, over 5% of them singletons. The sequencing input was naive T cells sorted from blood. These receptor sequences come from a man between 18 and 35 years old in good health.

This clonotype was seen at least ten times. The CDR3 reads CSAMTPLSSYNEQFF. In nucleotides, the CDR3 is TGCAGTGCCATGACTCCGTTAAGCTCCTACAATGAGCAGTTCTTC. This chain links TRBV20-1 with TRBJ2-1; D not resolved. With 6 bases removed from V and 0 bases from J, the gap between germline ends came to 15 bases. Germline loops: CDR1 DFQATT, CDR2 SNEGSKA (reference sequence). The CDR3 sequence is 15 residues long.

This clonotype was counted many times. V and J are TRBV27 and TRBJ2-1, with 8 bases identical to TRBD1. The V gene's germline CDR1 is MNHEY and CDR2 SMNVEV (reference sequence). The CDR3 length is 14 residues. Trimming took 3 bases from V and 6 from J; bases not matched to a gene: 4. The CDR3 region has the DNA TGTGCCAGCAGTTTTCAGGGGGCGCGCAATGAGCAGTTCTTC. Amino acids: CASSFQGARNEQFF.

The chain couples TRBV25-1 to TRBJ2-3; D is uncertain. The V gene's germline CDR1 is MGHDK and CDR2 SYGVNS. The length of the CDR3 is 17 residues. V was cut by 0 bases and J by 4 bases, with 17 bases left in between. This chain's CDR3 is CASSEYSVTPLADTQYF. CDR3 in DNA: TGTGCCAGCAGTGAATATAGTGTGACCCCCTTAGCAGATACGCAGTATTTT. Looking up the rest from reference TRBV25-1 and TRBJ2-3 gives the full variable domain: EADIYQTPRYLVIGTGKKITLECSQTMGHDKMYWYQQDPGMELHLIHYSYGVNSTEKGDLSSESTVSRIRTEHFPLTLESARPSHTSQYLCASSEYSVTPLADTQYFGPGTRLTVL.

At least ten counts were recorded for this clonotype. The genes are TRBV5-1 and TRBJ2-7; D is unresolved. V shed 0 bases and J shed 4 bases, with 8 bases lying between them. CDR1 is SGHRS, CDR2 YFSETQ, per germline. This CDR3 contains 13 residues. CDR3 nucleotide sequence: TGCGCCAGCAGCTTGGAGGCAGCTTACGAGCAGTACTTC. Translating gives CASSLEAAYEQYF. Full variable domain (rest looked up from reference TRBV5-1 and TRBJ2-7): KAGVTQTPRYLIKTRGQQVTLSCSPISGHRSVSWYQQTPGQGLQFLFEYFSETQRNKGNFPGRFSGRQFSNSRSEMNVSTLELGDSALYLCASSLEAAYEQYFGPGTRLTVT.

The table lists this clonotype with many counts. The J gene is TRBJ2-2, the V gene TRBV5-6; D call uncertain. The germline V gene encodes CDR1 SGHDT and CDR2 YYEEEE. The CDR3 is made up of 14 amino acids. The V end lost 1 base, the J end lost 3 bases, and 7 bases lay between the germline ends. The CDR3 sequence is CASSLIRDTGELFF. For the CDR3, the DNA is TGTGCCAGCAGCTTGATACGCGACACCGGGGAGCTGTTTTTT.

This clonotype was counted at least ten times. V is TRBV6-2 or TRBV6-3 and J is TRBJ2-3; unclear D gene. CDR3 length: 14 residues. CDR1 MNHEY and CDR2 SVGEGT come from the germline V gene. V dropped 7 bases and J dropped 4 bases, with 15 bases sitting between them. The CDR3 here is CASKSHGAPDTQYF. CDR3 bases: TGTGCCAGCAAGTCCCACGGCGCCCCAGATACGCAGTATTTT.

This clonotype has ten or more counts. The genes are TRBV7-2 and TRBJ2-2; D is unresolved. The germline CDR1 and CDR2 sequences are SGHTA and FQGNSA. Trimming took 2 bases from V and 2 from J, leaving 15 bases between them. The CDR3 covers 17 residues. CDR3 loop: CASSLPSWLDNTGELFF. CDR3 DNA: TGTGCCAGCAGCTTACCCTCATGGCTAGACAACACCGGGGAGCTGTTTTTT.